The 16 T cell receptor beta chains presented below share a single source sample, sequenced in a study of early T cells in non-severe SARS-CoV-2 infection. TCRdb itself ran the 5' RACE reads through MiXCR, one entry per CDR3 protein. The sample holds approximately 75,000 distinct CDR3 sequences, around 13% seen once. The specimen comprised whole blood, sampled at baseline. The receptors shown here come from an adult who was a healthcare worker with PCR-confirmed SARS-CoV-2 infection or an uninfected control (not recorded which).

In this sample, this clonotype turned up many times. In DNA form, the CDR3 reads TGTGCCAGCGCGCTGGGCGGGACGCCCACCTACAATGAGCAGTTCTTC. It codes for CASALGGTPTYNEQFF. The rearrangement joins TRBV12-3 or TRBV12-4 to TRBJ2-1, with D possibly matching TRBD2 (6 bases). CDR3 length: 16 residues. The V gene lost 8 bases and the J gene lost 2 bases, with 19 bases spanning the gap.

For this clonotype: A much larger clone lies one base from this, so it may be a read error. V usage is TRBV28 and J usage is TRBJ2-2; tentatively, D is TRBD2 (5 bases). The CDR3 sequence is 13 residues long. Germline values: CDR1 MDHEN, CDR2 SYDVKM. The CDR3 sequence: CASRPGPSGKLFF. CDR3 nucleotides: TGTGCCAGCAGACCCGGGCCCTCCGGGAAGCTGTTTTTT. The whole variable domain, remainder taken from reference TRBV28 and TRBJ2-2, is DVKVTQSSRYLVKRTGEKVFLECVQDMDHENMFWYRQDPGLGLRLIYFSYDVKMKEKGDIPEGYSVSREKKERFSLILESASTNQTSMYLCASRPGPSGKLFFGEGSRLTVL.

With respect to this clonotype: This may come from a read error, since a much larger clone is one base off. The chain recombines TRBV5-4 with TRBJ1-1, with TRBD1 identical over 11 bases. Trimming took 3 bases from V and 2 from J; bases not matched to a gene: 3. The V gene's germline CDR1 is SGHNT and CDR2 YYREEE (reference sequence). This CDR3 region has 15 residues. The DNA of the CDR3 is TGTGCCAGCAGCTGGGGACAGGGGGTCAACACTGAAGCTTTCTTT. This codes for CASSWGQGVNTEAFF.

This clonotype was detected ten times or more. The rearrangement joins TRBV20-1 to TRBJ2-1, with TRBD2 matching 8 bases. Germline V gives CDR1 DFQATT, CDR2 SNEGSKA (reference sequence). V shed 3 bases, J shed 2 bases, and the junction held 0 bases outside the gene matches. The CDR3 sequence is 13 residues long. Written as DNA, the CDR3 is TGCAGTGCTAGGACTAGCGCCTACAATGAGCAGTTCTTC. Translated, it gives CSARTSAYNEQFF.

This clonotype has more than one count but fewer than ten. The gene calls are TRBV2 and TRBJ2-7, with D hard to call. There are 13 residues in the CDR3. Germline loops: CDR1 SNHLY, CDR2 FYNNEI. V lost 4 bases and J 5 bases, leaving 12 bases between the germline ends. CDR3 sequence (DNA): TGTGCCAGCAGTGCGAACACCATGAACGAGCAGTACTTC. It yields the protein CASSANTMNEQYF.

The genes are TRBV4-1 and TRBJ2-1, with D possibly being TRBD1 (5 bases). Between the trimmed V and J ends, which lost 11 bases and 4 bases, there was a span of 12 bases. This CDR3 contains 12 residues. Germline V gene sequence: CDR1 MGHRA, CDR2 YSYEKL. The DNA of the CDR3 is TGCGCCGCGGAGACAGCGTACAATGAGCAGTTCTTC. Protein sequence: CAAETAYNEQFF.

This clonotype was observed a few times. V usage is TRBV6-5 and J usage is TRBJ2-1; possibly TRBD2 for D (6 bases). Germline V gene lookup returns CDR1 MNHEY and CDR2 SVGAGI. V was shortened by 10 bases and J by 1 base, with 11 bases between the two germline ends. This CDR3 is built from 13 residues. The CDR3 here is CAIAASSYNEQFF. The DNA of the CDR3 is TGTGCCATAGCGGCTAGTTCCTACAATGAGCAGTTCTTC.

This clonotype was observed at least ten times. The chain uses TRBV10-3 and TRBJ2-5; D perhaps matches TRBD2 (5 bases). V lost 7 bases to trimming and J lost 1 base, with 16 bases between them. Germline CDR1 and CDR2: ENHRY and SYGVKD. The CDR3 loop spans 15 amino acids. This CDR3 reads CAINPTRDRQETQYF. The CDR3 region has the DNA TGTGCCATCAACCCCACGAGGGATCGCCAAGAGACCCAGTACTTC.

This chain joins TRBV6-6 and TRBJ1-1, with D possibly TRBD1 on 5 matching bases. The V gene's germline CDR1 is MNHNY and CDR2 SVGAGI (reference sequence). The CDR3 spans 14 residues. V was trimmed by 7 bases and J by 4 bases, leaving 16 bases between them. The CDR3 DNA follows: TGTGCCAGCACCCCGTTAGGGGCCCTCACTGAAGCTTTCTTT. Protein sequence: CASTPLGALTEAFF.

This clonotype was counted many times. The rearrangement links TRBV28 to TRBJ2-7; 9 nucleotides agree with TRBD1. The CDR3 length is 15 residues. CDR1 is MDHEN and CDR2 is SYDVKM in the germline V gene. The J segment lost 6 bases and the V segment lost 5 bases, leaving 11 bases of the junction unmatched. This CDR3 reads CASSRDRVLEREQYF. CDR3 nucleotide sequence: TGTGCCAGCAGTCGGGACAGGGTATTAGAGCGCGAGCAGTACTTC.

This clonotype was recorded once. The chain couples TRBV28 to TRBJ2-1; 9 bases are a match to TRBD2. CDR1 and CDR2 from the germline V gene are MDHEN and SYDVKM. The CDR3 has 15 residues. Trimming at V came to 4 bases and at J to 8 bases, leaving 9 bases not matched to a gene. CDR3 amino acids: CASSSSGRHLDEQFF. The CDR3 DNA follows: TGTGCCAGCAGTTCGAGCGGGAGGCACTTGGATGAGCAGTTCTTC.

This clonotype was seen ten or more times. V gene TRBV29-1 combines with J gene TRBJ2-1; 8 bases agree with TRBD2. J lost 7 bases, V lost 6 bases, and 8 bases had no gene match. This CDR3 has 13 residues. Per the germline V gene, CDR1 is SQVTM and CDR2 is ANQGSEA. The CDR3 loop is CSVKPKRENEQFF. As DNA, the CDR3 is TGCAGCGTCAAGCCTAAGCGGGAGAATGAGCAGTTCTTC.

The J gene is TRBJ2-1, the V gene TRBV5-6; perhaps TRBD2 as D (6 bases). Germline assignment: CDR1 SGHDT and CDR2 YYEEEE. This CDR3 has 16 residues. V shed 3 bases and J shed 7 bases, with 20 bases lying between them. The CDR3 is CASSWGVYGSTNEQFF. The CDR3, as DNA: TGTGCCAGCAGCTGGGGGGTTTACGGGAGTACGAATGAGCAGTTCTTC.

The chain has TRBV10-3 and TRBJ1-5; D is unresolved. The V gene's germline CDR1 is ENHRY and CDR2 SYGVKD. V lost 0 bases and J lost 0, with 6 bases in between. The CDR3 length is 15 residues. The CDR3: CAISESGYSNQPQHF. CDR3 DNA: TGTGCCATCAGTGAGTCGGGCTATAGCAATCAGCCCCAGCATTTT.

The chain recombines TRBV5-1 with TRBJ1-4; 12 bases are shared with TRBD1. Germline V gene sequence: CDR1 SGHRS, CDR2 YFSETQ. With 0 bases clipped from V and 8 bases from J, the junction kept 2 bases outside the gene matches. The CDR3 runs to 15 residues. CDR3 in amino acids: CASSLVGQGAEKLFF. CDR3 in DNA: TGCGCCAGCAGCTTGGTGGGACAGGGGGCAGAAAAACTGTTTTTT.

This clonotype was found a few times. The genes are TRBV7-9 and TRBJ2-3, with D perhaps being TRBD1 or TRBD2 (6 bases each). The germline gives CDR1 SEHNR, CDR2 FQNEAQ (reference sequence). V was shortened by 4 bases and J by 0 bases, with 14 bases between the two germline ends. The CDR3 extends over 16 amino acids. This CDR3 is CASSYRASGSTDTQYF. The CDR3 coding sequence is TGTGCCAGCAGCTACAGGGCAAGCGGGAGCACAGATACGCAGTATTTT.